Shown below are 5 T cell receptor beta chains from a single sample sequenced in a study of blood T cell repertoires in COVID-19. Using immunoSEQ multiplex PCR, the repertoire was profiled, and TCRdb retains in-frame clones only, with some absent. Altogether roughly 140,000 clones are present, around nine tenths being singletons, with the ten largest covering under 12%. The sample was peripheral blood. These receptors came from a middle-aged man with active or convalescent COVID-19.

The V and J genes are TRBV5-1 and TRBJ2-7; 7 bases are a match to TRBD1. Germline V gene data show CDR1 as SGHRS and CDR2 as YFSETQ. V lost 4 bases and J lost 3; bases outside the gene matches: 7. The CDR3 is 14 amino acids. CDR3 DNA: TGCGCCAGCAGCGAGGGGGCAGGGCTCTACGAGCAGTACTTC. Encoded protein: CASSEGAGLYEQYF.

The gene calls are TRBV19 and TRBJ1-2, with unresolved D. The V and J ends lost 8 bases and 9 bases respectively, with 16 bases between them. This CDR3 is 12 amino acids long. Germline V gives CDR1 LNHDA, CDR2 SQIVND (reference sequence). The CDR3 sequence: CASGPSLESYTF. In DNA, the CDR3 is TGTGCCAGTGGCCCCAGCCTAGAGAGCTACACCTTC.

The chain couples TRBV7-9 to TRBJ1-5, with TRBD1 matching 7 bases. The CDR3 is 16 residues long. The germline CDR1 and CDR2 sequences are SEHNR and FQNEAQ (reference sequence). Trimming took 1 base from V and 0 from J; bases not matched to a gene: 3. This CDR3 is CASSLDGTVSNQPQHF. As DNA, the CDR3 is TGTGCCAGCAGCTTAGATGGGACAGTTAGCAATCAGCCCCAGCATTTT.

V is TRBV15 and J is TRBJ2-4, with D possibly TRBD1 on 6 matching bases. V was clipped by 4 bases and J by 0 bases, with 13 bases between them. Germline V gene data show CDR1 as LNHNV and CDR2 as YYDKDF (reference sequence). This CDR3 spans 16 amino acids. CDR3 sequence (DNA): TGTGCCACCAGCACGATGGGGGCGGTAGCCAAAAACATTCAGTACTTC. This gives the protein CATSTMGAVAKNIQYF.

This clone was found once. The V and J genes are TRBV29-1 and TRBJ1-1, with TRBD1 as a possible D gene (6 bases). V dropped 3 bases and J dropped 4 bases, with 9 bases sitting between them. This CDR3 spans 12 amino acids. From germline, CDR1 is SQVTM and CDR2 ANQGSEA. CDR3 loop: CSVEGGLTEAFF. Written as DNA, the CDR3 is TGCAGCGTTGAGGGGGGGCTCACTGAAGCTTTCTTT.